These 9 T cell receptor beta chains originate from one sample sequenced in a study of neurological immune-mediated disorders. TCRdb reprocessed the 5' RACE reads with MiXCR, giving one entry per CDR3 protein. The sample contains about 53,000 distinct CDR3 sequences, 6.5% to 8.5% of which appear only once. Time point of the sample: longitudinal time-point 3. The specimen was PBMCs. The receptors shown here come from a woman between 40 and 50 years old in good health.

This clonotype was seen repeatedly, ten times or more. The chain carries TRBV7-2 and TRBJ1-2; D gene ambiguous. CDR1 is SGHTA and CDR2 is FQGNSA in the germline V gene. This CDR3 is 13 amino acids long. Trimming took 4 bases from V and 7 from J, leaving 13 bases between them. CDR3 protein: CASSYWSFSGYTF. CDR3 nucleotides: TGTGCCAGCAGCTACTGGAGTTTTTCTGGCTACACCTTC.

V gene TRBV3-1 combines with J gene TRBJ2-1; maybe TRBD2 (6 bases). Germline assignment: CDR1 LGHDT and CDR2 YNNKEL (reference sequence). The CDR3 totals 16 residues. With 3 bases removed from V and 3 bases from J, the gap between germline ends came to 15 bases. This chain's CDR3 is CASSQSLGGVYNEQFF. CDR3 sequence (DNA): TGTGCCAGCAGCCAGAGCTTAGGAGGGGTCTACAATGAGCAGTTCTTC.

This clonotype was counted at least ten times. The J gene is TRBJ1-3, the V gene TRBV9, with 7 bases that match TRBD1. The length of the CDR3 is 15 residues. Germline V gene sequence: CDR1 SGDLS, CDR2 YYNGEE. J lost 4 bases, V lost 0 bases, and 4 bases had no gene match. The CDR3 reads CASSVADRVGNTIYF. In DNA, the CDR3 is TGTGCCAGCAGCGTAGCCGACAGGGTGGGAAACACCATATATTTT.

This clonotype was picked up many times. The rearrangement links TRBV20-1 to TRBJ2-5; D not resolved. Germline V gene sequence: CDR1 DFQATT, CDR2 SNEGSKA (reference sequence). The CDR3 runs to 11 residues. Trimming left V 6 bases short and J 2 bases short, with 7 bases between. The CDR3 sequence: CSAAEQETQYF. The CDR3 nucleotides read TGCAGTGCCGCGGAGCAAGAGACCCAGTACTTC.

This clonotype was seen many times. The V call is TRBV7-2, the J call TRBJ1-5, with 9 positions matching TRBD1. V was pared by 0 bases and J by 3 bases, with 3 bases of the junction left unmatched. Germline values: CDR1 SGHTA, CDR2 FQGNSA. This CDR3 region has 16 residues. CDR3: CASSLAGTGHNQPQHF. In DNA form, the CDR3 reads TGTGCCAGCAGCTTAGCAGGGACAGGGCACAATCAGCCCCAGCATTTT.

This clonotype was recorded many times. The chain is built from TRBV9 and TRBJ2-1; 10 nucleotides match TRBD2. Germline V gives CDR1 SGDLS, CDR2 YYNGEE. CDR3 length: 16 residues. After removal of 2 bases from V and 8 bases from J, the junction contained 10 bases not matched to a gene. The CDR3 here is CASSVRGSGRHDEQFF. CDR3 nucleotide sequence: TGTGCCAGCAGCGTCAGAGGTAGCGGGAGGCACGATGAGCAGTTCTTC.

This clonotype occurred many times. V is TRBV7-2 and J is TRBJ1-5, with TRBD1 identical over 8 bases. Per the germline V gene, CDR1 is SGHTA and CDR2 is FQGNSA. The length of the CDR3 is 15 residues. With 6 bases clipped from V and 4 bases from J, the junction kept 8 bases outside the gene matches. The CDR3 is CASRTGGRTNQPQHF. The CDR3 DNA reads as TGTGCCAGCAGAACAGGGGGTAGAACAAATCAGCCCCAGCATTTT.

This clonotype was seen many times. The rearrangement joins TRBV6-5 to TRBJ1-1, with no clear D. Trimming removed 5 bases from V and 0 bases from J, with 19 bases in between. Germline V gene data show CDR1 as MNHEY and CDR2 as SVGAGI. CDR3 length equals 17 residues. Written as DNA, the CDR3 is TGTGCCAGCAGTCCCATGGTGGCGTCCGTCATGAACACTGAAGCTTTCTTT. Residues: CASSPMVASVMNTEAFF.

This clonotype came up a few times. The DNA for the CDR3 is TGTGCCATCAGTGAGTCTTTTGACATTCAATTTGCCTACAATGAGCAGTTCTTC. Amino acids: CAISESFDIQFAYNEQFF. This chain joins TRBV10-3 and TRBJ2-1; no firm D call. CDR1 ENHRY and CDR2 SYGVKD come from the germline V gene. V lost 0 bases and J lost 2, with 17 bases in between. This CDR3 is 18 amino acids long.